These 11 T cell receptor beta chains originate from one sample sequenced in a study of shared clonotypes between healthy human individuals. This table comes from immunoSEQ multiplex PCR, and its TCRdb copy is limited to in-frame clones, with some not included. Among over 2 million clones, under 95% were seen once, and the ten largest hold 0.37%. Sequencing was done on a sample of naive CD4+ T cells from PBMCs. The subset denotes: CD45RA+ positively selected. These receptors all stem from a man aged 18 to 30 in good health. Some clones in this sample may be carry-over from other donors' samples.

The chain joins TRBV19 to TRBJ2-7; possibly TRBD1 for D (6 bases). Trimming cost V 5 bases and J 4 bases, with 18 bases left between them. CDR3 length: 15 residues. Germline V CDR1 and CDR2: LNHDA, SQIVND (reference sequence). CDR3: CASSSPGERAYEQYF. The DNA for the CDR3 is TGTGCCAGTAGTTCTCCAGGGGAGCGTGCTTACGAGCAGTACTTC. The full variable domain, completed using reference TRBV19 and TRBJ2-7, is DGGITQSPKYLFRKEGQNVTLSCEQNLNHDAMYWYRQDPGQGLRLIYYSQIVNDFQKGDIAEGYSVSREKKESFPLTVTSAQKNPTAFYLCASSSPGERAYEQYFGPGTRLTVT.

The chain employs TRBV19 and TRBJ2-1, with D tentatively TRBD1 (5 bases). The V gene's germline CDR1 is LNHDA and CDR2 SQIVND (reference sequence). Trimming removed 6 bases at V and 0 bases at J, with 18 bases between. This CDR3 contains 17 residues. The CDR3 loop is CASSPLGVGPSYNEQFF. CDR3 nucleotide sequence: TGTGCCAGTAGCCCCTTAGGTGTGGGGCCCTCCTACAATGAGCAGTTCTTC.

This rearrangement joins TRBV15 to TRBJ2-5; no clear D gene. V lost 0 bases to trimming and J lost 5 bases, with 10 bases between them. The germline gives CDR1 LNHNV, CDR2 YYDKDF (reference sequence). The CDR3 spans 14 residues. CDR3 sequence reads: CATSREHSRETQYF. The CDR3 bases are TGTGCCACCAGCAGAGAACACTCCCGGGAGACCCAGTACTTC.

This chain connects TRBV4-1 to TRBJ2-7; TRBD1 might be the D (5 bases). Per germline, CDR1 MGHRA and CDR2 YSYEKL. V lost 0 bases and J lost 3, with 12 bases in between. This CDR3 region has 15 residues. CDR3 protein: CASSQDSQVFYEQYF. Written as DNA, the CDR3 is TGCGCCAGCAGCCAAGATTCACAGGTCTTCTACGAGCAGTACTTC.

The chain links TRBV11-2 to TRBJ2-5; possibly TRBD2 for D (5 bases). Trimming took off 6 bases at V and 0 bases at J, with 11 bases between the two ends. CDR3 length: 14 amino acids. CDR1 is SGHAT, CDR2 FQNNGV, per germline. CDR3 coding DNA: TGTGCCAGCAGTCCTGAGCGGTACCAAGAGACCCAGTACTTC. It yields the protein CASSPERYQETQYF.

This rearrangement joins TRBV19 to TRBJ1-5; D possibly corresponds to TRBD1 (5 bases). V was clipped by 3 bases and J by 5 bases, with 14 bases between them. CDR3 size: 15 residues. The germline V gene encodes CDR1 LNHDA and CDR2 SQIVND (reference sequence). CDR3 residues: CASSIDRDGYQPQHF. CDR3 nucleotides: TGTGCCAGTAGTATTGATCGGGACGGATATCAGCCCCAGCATTTT.

The chain combines TRBV28 with TRBJ2-7; no definite D call. CDR3 length: 14 residues. Germline V gene sequence: CDR1 MDHEN, CDR2 SYDVKM. V was pared by 4 bases and J by 4 bases, with 14 bases between. CDR3 loop: CASSYVGRAYEQYF. CDR3 DNA sequence: TGTGCCAGCAGTTACGTGGGTCGCGCTTACGAGCAGTACTTC.

The chain has TRBV11-2 and TRBJ2-3; 13 bases are a match to TRBD2. Germline V gives CDR1 SGHAT, CDR2 FQNNGV. CDR3 length equals 17 residues. The V segment lost 8 bases and the J segment 5 bases; nucleotides outside the gene matches: 13. CDR3 nucleotides: TGTGCCAGCGGCCCAGGACTAGCGGGAGTTTCGGTAGATACGCAGTATTTT. This gives the protein CASGPGLAGVSVDTQYF.

The chain combines TRBV5-1 with TRBJ2-1; the D is unclear. The V end lost 1 base, the J end lost 5 bases, and 10 bases lay between the germline ends. The CDR3 is made up of 14 amino acids. CDR1 and CDR2 (germline): SGHRS, YFSETQ. The CDR3 DNA reads TGCGCCAGCAGCTTGAATAGGGCTCACAATGAGCAGTTCTTC. It encodes CASSLNRAHNEQFF. Together with reference TRBV5-1 and TRBJ2-1, the CDR3 gives the full variable domain: KAGVTQTPRYLIKTRGQQVTLSCSPISGHRSVSWYQQTPGQGLQFLFEYFSETQRNKGNFPGRFSGRQFSNSRSEMNVSTLELGDSALYLCASSLNRAHNEQFFGPGTRLTVL.

The J gene is TRBJ1-5, the V gene TRBV7-8; D remains unclear. This CDR3 is 14 amino acids long. The V end was cut by 8 bases, the J end by 5 bases, with 16 bases between. From germline, CDR1 is SGHVS and CDR2 FQNEAQ. CDR3 amino acids: CASGSPTAHQPQHF. In nucleotides, the CDR3 is TGTGCCAGCGGGTCCCCCACAGCTCATCAGCCCCAGCATTTT. Complete variable domain (other parts from reference TRBV7-8 and TRBJ1-5): GAGVSQSPRYKVAKRGQDVALRCDPISGHVSLFWYQQALGQGPEFLTYFQNEAQLDKSGLPSDRFFAERPEGSVSTLKIQRTQQEDSAVYLCASGSPTAHQPQHFGDGTRLSIL.

This clone occurred once. Other nucleotide sequences in the sample specify the same CDR3. The chain carries TRBV18 and TRBJ2-6, with D maybe TRBD1 (5 bases). V lost 1 base, J lost 0 bases, and 7 bases lay in between. CDR3 length: 16 amino acids. Germline V gene sequence: CDR1 KGHSH, CDR2 LQKENI. The CDR3 reads CASSPQGASGANVLTF. In DNA form, the CDR3 reads TGTGCCAGCTCACCACAAGGGGCCTCTGGGGCCAACGTCCTGACTTTC.